One and the same sample provided the 26 T cell receptor beta chains below, sequenced in a study of blood T cell repertoires in COVID-19. Sequencing was performed with immunoSEQ multiplex PCR; in TCRdb, only in-frame clones are kept and a portion is missing. Of around 16,000 clones listed, around 87% are singletons. Specimen: peripheral blood. The receptors stem from a human donor in a cohort sampled during active COVID-19.

The V and J genes are TRBV19 and TRBJ2-7; a weak D match, TRBD1 (6 bases). Trimming pared 3 bases from V and 1 base from J, leaving 13 bases between. Germline CDR1 and CDR2: LNHDA and SQIVND (reference sequence). The CDR3 spans 15 residues. The CDR3, as DNA: TGTGCCAGTAGTATGCAGGAGACAGGTTCCTACGAGCAGTACTTC. It specifies CASSMQETGSYEQYF.

This chain joins TRBV19 and TRBJ2-2; 8 nucleotides match TRBD1. Germline values: CDR1 LNHDA, CDR2 SQIVND (reference sequence). J gave up 0 bases and V 6 bases, and 6 bases lay outside the gene matches. This CDR3 contains 16 residues. CDR3 DNA sequence: TGTGCCAGTAGACCCCCGGGACAGGCGAACACCGGGGAGCTGTTTTTT. This codes for CASRPPGQANTGELFF.

The V call is TRBV5-4, the J call TRBJ2-1; 8 positions match TRBD1. The trim removed 3 bases at V and 4 bases at J, leaving 6 bases unmatched. This CDR3 has 15 residues. Per the germline V gene, CDR1 is SGHNT and CDR2 is YYREEE (reference sequence). The CDR3 bases are TGTGCCAGCAGCTACCGGGACAGGAATTACAATGAGCAGTTCTTC. This sequence encodes CASSYRDRNYNEQFF.

V usage is TRBV5-5 and J usage is TRBJ2-7, with 7 bases that match TRBD1. CDR3 length: 13 amino acids. Germline values: CDR1 SGHKS, CDR2 YYEKEE (reference sequence). After removal of 2 bases from V and 6 bases from J, the junction contained 5 bases not matched to a gene. CDR3 nucleotide sequence: TGTGCCAGCAGCTTCTCAGGGGACAGCGAGCAGTACTTC. This encodes CASSFSGDSEQYF.

The J gene is TRBJ2-3, the V gene TRBV7-2, with D hard to call. CDR3 length: 14 residues. The V gene lost 3 bases and the J gene lost 6 bases, with 13 bases spanning the gap. Germline CDR1 is SGHTA and CDR2 is FQGNSA. The CDR3 DNA sequence: TGTGCCAGCAGCTTCCTACCAACACAGGATACGCAGTATTTT. Its translation is CASSFLPTQDTQYF.

This rearrangement joins TRBV20-1 to TRBJ2-3, with 8 nucleotides matching TRBD2. V dropped 3 bases and J dropped 2; count of bases not matched to a gene: 7. Germline loops: CDR1 DFQATT, CDR2 SNEGSKA (reference sequence). This CDR3 spans 15 amino acids. CDR3 amino acids: CSASSRGETTDTQYF. The CDR3 bases are TGCAGTGCTAGTTCGCGGGGGGAAACCACAGATACGCAGTATTTT.

This rearrangement joins TRBV7-9 to TRBJ1-1; TRBD1 might be the D (5 bases). V was shortened by 2 bases and J by 1 base, with 5 bases between the two germline ends. CDR3 length equals 13 residues. CDR1 and CDR2 (germline): SEHNR, FQNEAQ (reference sequence). The CDR3 DNA reads as TGTGCCAGCAGCTTACAGGGGAACACTGAAGCTTTCTTT. Encoded protein: CASSLQGNTEAFF.

The CDR3 loop is CASSQDWDQVAGSETQYF. CDR3 DNA sequence: TGCGCCAGCAGCCAAGATTGGGATCAAGTAGCGGGGTCAGAGACCCAGTACTTC. The genes are TRBV4-1 and TRBJ2-5, with 8 bases identical to TRBD2. With V trimmed by 0 bases and J by 4 bases, 13 bases remained unmatched. This CDR3 has 18 amino acids. Germline-derived CDR1 and CDR2 are MGHRA and YSYEKL.

The rearrangement uses TRBV5-1 and TRBJ2-1, with no clear D. The V gene's germline CDR1 is SGHRS and CDR2 YFSETQ. Trimming left V 0 bases short and J 1 base short, with 5 bases between. This CDR3 region has 14 residues. This CDR3 is CASSLATSYNEQFF. The CDR3 DNA sequence: TGCGCCAGCAGCTTGGCCACTTCCTACAATGAGCAGTTCTTC.

This chain uses TRBV11-2 with TRBJ2-7; no reliable D call. The germline V and J ends were trimmed by 0 bases and 3 bases, with 12 bases remaining between them. CDR3 length equals 15 residues. Germline V gives CDR1 SGHAT, CDR2 FQNNGV. CDR3 amino acids: CASSLDSVGDYEQYF. CDR3 DNA: TGTGCCAGCAGCTTAGATTCAGTGGGCGACTACGAGCAGTACTTC.

In regard to this clone: Other nucleotide sequences in the sample specify the same CDR3. This sequence joins TRBV7-2 and TRBJ2-5; 11 positions agree with TRBD2. The V gene's germline CDR1 is SGHTA and CDR2 FQGNSA. J was trimmed by 1 base and V by 5 bases; bases with no gene match: 3. The CDR3 is made up of 15 amino acids. The CDR3 region has the DNA TGTGCCAGCAGCCCGACTAGCGGGATCCAAGAGACCCAGTACTTC. This codes for CASSPTSGIQETQYF.

This clone qualifies as large. The genes are TRBV6-2 or TRBV6-3 and TRBJ2-7; 8 bases match TRBD1. CDR1 is MNHEY and CDR2 is SVGEGT in the germline V gene. The CDR3 spans 15 residues. The V and J ends lost 2 bases and 2 bases, in that order; junction bases with no gene match: 5. CDR3 region: CASSYKGTGAYEQYF. CDR3 coding DNA: TGTGCCAGCAGTTACAAGGGGACAGGAGCCTACGAGCAGTACTTC.

V usage is TRBV5-1 and J usage is TRBJ1-6; 8 bases line up with TRBD1. The trim removed 0 bases at V and 7 bases at J, leaving 0 bases unmatched. Germline V CDR1 and CDR2: SGHRS, YFSETQ. This CDR3 region has 14 residues. CDR3 bases: TGCGCCAGCAGCTTGGCAGGGGGCAATTCACCCCTCCACTTT. It codes for CASSLAGGNSPLHF. Combining the CDR3 with reference TRBV5-1 and TRBJ1-6 gives the whole variable domain KAGVTQTPRYLIKTRGQQVTLSCSPISGHRSVSWYQQTPGQGLQFLFEYFSETQRNKGNFPGRFSGRQFSNSRSEMNVSTLELGDSALYLCASSLAGGNSPLHFGNGTRLTVT.

V gene TRBV20-1 combines with J gene TRBJ2-5; D is possibly TRBD2 (5 bases). Trimming pared 3 bases from V and 0 bases from J, leaving 11 bases between. Germline CDR1 reads DFQATT; CDR2 reads SNEGSKA (reference sequence). This CDR3 spans 14 amino acids. The CDR3 nucleotides read TGCAGTGCTAGTACTAGTCCTAACCAAGAGACCCAGTACTTC. Amino acid sequence: CSASTSPNQETQYF.

V is TRBV19 and J is TRBJ2-2, with TRBD2 identical over 8 bases. This CDR3 comprises 15 residues. V dropped 9 bases and J dropped 5; count of bases not matched to a gene: 11. The germline gives CDR1 LNHDA, CDR2 SQIVND (reference sequence). CDR3 coding DNA: TGTGCCAGCAGAGCGGAGAGCGGGGGAACCGGGGAGCTGTTTTTT. Translated, it gives CASRAESGGTGELFF.

The J gene is TRBJ1-6, the V gene TRBV18, with a possible D match to TRBD1 (6 bases). CDR1 and CDR2 (germline): KGHSH, LQKENI. The CDR3 extends over 15 amino acids. Trimming left V 5 bases short and J 5 bases short, with 13 bases between. The CDR3 spells CASSGRDTDNSPLHF. CDR3 bases: TGTGCCAGCTCAGGACGGGACACCGATAATTCACCCCTCCACTTT.

This chain joins TRBV7-3 and TRBJ2-3; the match to TRBD2 covers 8 bases. The CDR3 covers 14 residues. V was clipped by 5 bases and J by 1 base; unmatched bases: 2. CDR1 is SGHTA, CDR2 FQGTGA, per germline. The CDR3 sequence: CASSVAGRTDTQYF. The CDR3 coding sequence is TGTGCCAGCAGCGTAGCGGGACGCACAGATACGCAGTATTTT. Full variable domain (missing parts from reference TRBV7-3 and TRBJ2-3): GAGVSQTPSNKVTEKGKYVELRCDPISGHTALYWYRQSLGQGPEFLIYFQGTGAADDSGLPNDRFFAVRPEGSVSTLKIQRTERGDSAVYLCASSVAGRTDTQYFGPGTRLTVL.

The V and J genes are TRBV9 and TRBJ1-5; the match to TRBD1 covers 7 bases. This CDR3 spans 13 amino acids. From germline, CDR1 is SGDLS and CDR2 YYNGEE. V trimming: 3 bases; J trimming: 7 bases; junction bases outside the gene matches: 4. The CDR3 DNA follows: TGTGCCAGCAGCGAGACAGGGAACCAGCCCCAGCATTTT. Translating gives CASSETGNQPQHF.

The V gene is TRBV18, the J gene TRBJ1-5; 12 nucleotides match TRBD1. CDR3 length: 19 residues. Unmatched junction bases numbered 11, after V lost 3 bases and J lost 2 bases. CDR1 is KGHSH, CDR2 LQKENI, per germline. CDR3 bases: TGTGCCAGCTCACCCAACGCCGGGACAGGGGGCGATGGCAATCAGCCCCAGCATTTT. This encodes CASSPNAGTGGDGNQPQHF.

V gene TRBV6-2 or TRBV6-3 combines with J gene TRBJ2-7; tentatively, D is TRBD2 (6 bases). The CDR3 has 15 amino acids. Per the germline V gene, CDR1 is MNHEY and CDR2 is SVGEGT. V lost 6 bases to trimming and J lost 2 bases, with 17 bases between them. The DNA of the CDR3 is TGTGCCAGCAGCCCCTGGCGGGGAGTTACCTACGAGCAGTACTTC. It encodes CASSPWRGVTYEQYF.

The chain has TRBV10-3 and TRBJ1-1; 7 bases align to TRBD1. J gave up 2 bases and V 6 bases, and 6 bases lay outside the gene matches. The V gene's germline CDR1 is ENHRY and CDR2 SYGVKD. This CDR3 is built from 14 residues. The CDR3 bases are TGTGCCATCAGCGGACAGGCGGTAAACACTGAAGCTTTCTTT. Translated: CAISGQAVNTEAFF.

The chain combines TRBV7-2 with TRBJ1-1; D is uncertain. The CDR3 is 14 residues long. Germline CDR1 SGHTA, CDR2 FQGNSA. The V gene lost 2 bases and the J gene lost 4 bases, with 11 bases spanning the gap. The CDR3, as DNA: TGTGCCAGCAGCTTAATGTCCCGGAGCACTGAAGCTTTCTTT. Protein sequence: CASSLMSRSTEAFF.

The chain couples TRBV19 to TRBJ2-6; 7 bases agree with TRBD1. This CDR3 has 16 residues. J lost 2 bases, V lost 5 bases, and 6 bases had no gene match. Germline-derived CDR1 and CDR2 are LNHDA and SQIVND (reference sequence). CDR3 sequence: CASSPGGRAGANVLTF. CDR3 DNA sequence: TGTGCCAGTAGTCCAGGGGGAAGGGCTGGGGCCAACGTCCTGACTTTC.

The CDR3 DNA reads as TGTGCCAGCAGCTTAGTTACAGGGGACTCTGGAAACACCATATATTTT. This encodes CASSLVTGDSGNTIYF. The chain joins TRBV7-6 to TRBJ1-3; 7 bases are shared with TRBD1. The CDR3 totals 16 residues. Germline loops: CDR1 SGHVS, CDR2 FNYEAQ. J gave up 0 bases and V 1 base, and 3 bases lay outside the gene matches.

This clone appeared a single time. V usage is TRBV6-5 and J usage is TRBJ1-4, with TRBD1 as a possible D gene (6 bases). This CDR3 has 14 residues. Germline CDR1 is MNHEY and CDR2 is SVGAGI. Trimming took 6 bases from V and 8 from J, leaving 16 bases between them. The CDR3 coding sequence is TGTGCCAGCAGCCGTACAGGGACGAGGGAAAAACTGTTTTTT. Translated, it gives CASSRTGTREKLFF.

V and J are TRBV10-3 and TRBJ2-7; 7 nucleotides align to TRBD2. Germline loops: CDR1 ENHRY, CDR2 SYGVKD. V shed 9 bases and J 3 bases; nucleotides not matched to a gene: 5. The CDR3 contains 12 residues. The CDR3 loop reads CAISSGNYEQYF. CDR3 nucleotide sequence: TGTGCCATATCTAGCGGAAACTACGAGCAGTACTTC.